Following are 15 T cell receptor beta chains from one sample sequenced in a study of blood T cell repertoires in COVID-19. Assay: immunoSEQ multiplex PCR; the TCRdb copy retains only in-frame clones and omits some. The sample holds about 260,000 clones, around 89% seen once. Sequenced sample: peripheral blood. These receptors came from a woman aged 40 to 49 with acute or convalescent COVID-19.

The V gene is TRBV24-1, the J gene TRBJ2-7, with a possible D match to TRBD2 (5 bases). This CDR3 contains 12 residues. Germline-derived CDR1 and CDR2 are KGHDR and SFDVKD. V was cut by 12 bases and J by 4 bases, with 15 bases left in between. The CDR3 DNA is TGTGCCCCCCTGGCCCCGGGATACGAGCAGTACGTC. Amino acids: CAPLAPGYEQYV.

This chain joins TRBV19 and TRBJ1-5; 7 bases match TRBD1. V dropped 3 bases and J dropped 6; count of bases not matched to a gene: 14. CDR3 length: 17 amino acids. Per the germline V gene, CDR1 is LNHDA and CDR2 is SQIVND (reference sequence). CDR3 in amino acids: CASSMGFTGVVAQPQHF. The DNA for the CDR3 is TGTGCCAGTAGTATGGGGTTCACAGGGGTAGTAGCTCAGCCCCAGCATTTT. The variable domain in full, with the rest retrieved from reference TRBV19 and TRBJ1-5, is DGGITQSPKYLFRKEGQNVTLSCEQNLNHDAMYWYRQDPGQGLRLIYYSQIVNDFQKGDIAEGYSVSREKKESFPLTVTSAQKNPTAFYLCASSMGFTGVVAQPQHFGDGTRLSIL.

The J gene is TRBJ1-1, the V gene TRBV2; D is unresolved. Germline V lookup: CDR1 SNHLY, CDR2 FYNNEI. The CDR3 covers 12 residues. Deletions cut 3 bases from V and 2 bases from J, with 4 bases between. CDR3 amino acids: CASSDPNTEAFF. The DNA of the CDR3 is TGTGCCAGCAGTGACCCTAACACTGAAGCTTTCTTT. The variable domain in full, completed from reference TRBV2 and TRBJ1-1, reads EPEVTQTPSHQVTQMGQEVILRCVPISNHLYFYWYRQILGQKVEFLVSFYNNEISEKSEIFDDQFSVERPDGSNFTLKIRSTKLEDSAMYFCASSDPNTEAFFGQGTRLTVV.

The chain joins TRBV10-1 to TRBJ2-3; perhaps TRBD2 as D (5 bases). V was trimmed by 6 bases and J by 2 bases, leaving 9 bases between them. The CDR3 runs to 13 residues. CDR1 and CDR2 (germline): WNHNN, SYGVQD (reference sequence). Here the CDR3 DNA reads TGCGCCAGCAGCCGGGAAATCACAGATACGCAGTATTTT. This translates into CASSREITDTQYF.

The chain couples TRBV6-1 to TRBJ2-5, with TRBD2 matching over 10 bases. Germline V CDR1 and CDR2: MNHNS, SASEGT. V shed 0 bases and J 2 bases; nucleotides not matched to a gene: 3. This CDR3 contains 16 residues. CDR3 residues: CASSEASGGPQETQYF. The CDR3 DNA follows: TGTGCCAGCAGTGAAGCTAGCGGGGGGCCGCAAGAGACCCAGTACTTC.

The chain carries TRBV18 and TRBJ2-4; TRBD1 matches 7 bases. Germline CDR1 KGHSH, CDR2 LQKENI. J lost 0 bases, V lost 5 bases, and 4 bases had no gene match. The CDR3 sequence is 15 residues long. The CDR3 DNA sequence: TGTGCCAGCTCAACGGGACAGATAGCCAAAAACATTCAGTACTTC. This translates into CASSTGQIAKNIQYF.

This rearrangement joins TRBV2 to TRBJ2-5; D remains ambiguous. Germline V gene lookup returns CDR1 SNHLY and CDR2 FYNNEI. This CDR3 spans 13 amino acids. The V end lost 4 bases, the J end lost 2 bases, and 8 bases lay between the germline ends. The DNA of the CDR3 is TGTGCCAGCAGTGTGACTGCACAAGAGACCCAGTACTTC. Translating it yields CASSVTAQETQYF. The variable domain in full, completed from reference TRBV2 and TRBJ2-5, reads EPEVTQTPSHQVTQMGQEVILRCVPISNHLYFYWYRQILGQKVEFLVSFYNNEISEKSEIFDDQFSVERPDGSNFTLKIRSTKLEDSAMYFCASSVTAQETQYFGPGTRLLVL.

The genes are TRBV5-1 and TRBJ2-2; a possible D gene is TRBD1 (6 bases). The V gene's germline CDR1 is SGHRS and CDR2 YFSETQ. V gave up 5 bases and J gave up 1 base, with 9 bases separating them. The CDR3 contains 14 residues. CDR3: CASSRDMNTGELFF. Written as DNA, the CDR3 is TGCGCCAGCAGTCGGGACATGAACACCGGGGAGCTGTTTTTT.

V and J are TRBV24-1 and TRBJ1-2; 8 bases agree with TRBD1. Germline V gives CDR1 KGHDR, CDR2 SFDVKD. The CDR3 sequence is 14 residues long. Germline trimming cut 6 bases from V and 3 bases from J; bases unmatched to any gene: 5. DNA for the CDR3: TGTGCCACCAGTCCAGGGGGCTATGACTATGGCTACACCTTC. Amino acids: CATSPGGYDYGYTF.

This rearrangement joins TRBV2 to TRBJ1-5; 9 nucleotides agree with TRBD1. Germline assignment: CDR1 SNHLY and CDR2 FYNNEI. The CDR3 length is 15 residues. V was pared by 6 bases and J by 2 bases, with 5 bases of the junction left unmatched. CDR3: CASRYRGRGNQPQHF. The CDR3 region has the DNA TGTGCCAGCAGGTACAGGGGGCGCGGCAATCAGCCCCAGCATTTT.

The chain employs TRBV2 and TRBJ1-2, with TRBD1 as a possible D gene (5 bases). The CDR3 is made up of 15 amino acids. Trimming shortened V by 1 base and J by 8 bases, and 17 bases separated the two germline ends. Germline CDR1 and CDR2: SNHLY and FYNNEI. The CDR3 reads CASSEEDDSQSGYTF. CDR3 nucleotides: TGTGCCAGCAGTGAAGAGGACGACAGCCAGAGCGGCTACACCTTC.

This chain links TRBV10-1 with TRBJ1-6; D remains unclear. The CDR3 spans 11 residues. From germline, CDR1 is WNHNN and CDR2 SYGVQD (reference sequence). Deletions cut 9 bases from V and 10 bases from J, with 10 bases between. CDR3 region: CARPRSSPLHF. CDR3 bases: TGCGCCAGGCCTCGGTCATCACCCCTCCACTTT.

The J gene is TRBJ1-1, the V gene TRBV6-5; weak D call: TRBD1 (5 bases). V lost 8 bases, J lost 1 base, and 14 bases lay in between. CDR1 and CDR2 (germline): MNHEY, SVGAGI. There are 14 residues in the CDR3. Here the CDR3 reads CASWADSKNTEAFF. The DNA for the CDR3 is TGTGCCAGCTGGGCAGACAGCAAGAACACTGAAGCTTTCTTT.

J is TRBJ2-2 and V is TRBV5-1, with D possibly matching TRBD2 (5 bases). V lost 2 bases and J lost 8, with 10 bases in between. Germline-derived CDR1 and CDR2 are SGHRS and YFSETQ. The length of the CDR3 is 13 residues. The CDR3 nucleotides are TGCGCCAGCAGCTTCACCTGGGAGGGGGAGCTGTTTTTT. The encoded protein is CASSFTWEGELFF.

This chain links TRBV5-6 with TRBJ1-3, with a possible D match to TRBD1 (5 bases). Germline CDR1 SGHDT, CDR2 YYEEEE. The CDR3 has 13 amino acids. The ends were cut back, 7 bases at V and 0 bases at J, with 8 bases in the middle. CDR3 sequence reads: CASQGYSGNTIYF. Here the CDR3 DNA reads TGTGCCAGCCAGGGTTACTCTGGAAACACCATATATTTT.